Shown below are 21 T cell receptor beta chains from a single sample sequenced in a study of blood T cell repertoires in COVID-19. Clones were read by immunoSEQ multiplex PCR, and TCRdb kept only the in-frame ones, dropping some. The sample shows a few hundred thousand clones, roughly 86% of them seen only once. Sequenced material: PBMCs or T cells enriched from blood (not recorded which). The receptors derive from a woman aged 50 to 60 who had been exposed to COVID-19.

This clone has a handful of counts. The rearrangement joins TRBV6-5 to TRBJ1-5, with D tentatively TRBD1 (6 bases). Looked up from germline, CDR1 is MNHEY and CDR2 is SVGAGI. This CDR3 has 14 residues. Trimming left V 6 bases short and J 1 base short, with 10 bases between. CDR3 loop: CASSQGWSNQPQHF. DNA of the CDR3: TGTGCCAGCAGCCAGGGGTGGAGCAATCAGCCCCAGCATTTT.

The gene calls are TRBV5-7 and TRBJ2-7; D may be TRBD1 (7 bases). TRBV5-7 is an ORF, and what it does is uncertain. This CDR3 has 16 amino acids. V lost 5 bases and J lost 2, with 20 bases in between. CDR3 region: CASSPGGTVGAYEQYF. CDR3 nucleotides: TGTGCCAGCAGTCCTGGGGGGACAGTGGGGGCCTACGAGCAGTACTTC.

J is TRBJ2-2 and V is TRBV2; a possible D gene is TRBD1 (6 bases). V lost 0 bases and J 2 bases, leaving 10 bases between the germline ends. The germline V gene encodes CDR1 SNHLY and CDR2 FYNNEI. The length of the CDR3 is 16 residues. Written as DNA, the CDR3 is TGTGCCAGCAGTGAAGCTCGGACAGAAAACACCGGGGAGCTGTTTTTT. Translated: CASSEARTENTGELFF.

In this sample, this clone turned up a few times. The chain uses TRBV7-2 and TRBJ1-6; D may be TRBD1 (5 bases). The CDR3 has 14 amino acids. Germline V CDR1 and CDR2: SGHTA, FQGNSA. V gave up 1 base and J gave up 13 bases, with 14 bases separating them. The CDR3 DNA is TGTGCCAGCAGCTTAGGGCAGGGCGATTTCCCCCTCCACTTT. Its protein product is CASSLGQGDFPLHF.

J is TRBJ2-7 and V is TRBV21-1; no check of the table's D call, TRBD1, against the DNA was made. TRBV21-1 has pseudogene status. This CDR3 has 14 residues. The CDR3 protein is CASSIRQRSYEQYF. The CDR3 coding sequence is TGTGCCAGCAGCATCAGACAGCGATCCTACGAGCAGTACTTC.

The CDR3 DNA reads TGTGCCAGCTCCCCCCGGCAGGGCTCCTACAATGAGCAGTTCTTC. Translating it yields CASSPRQGSYNEQFF. This chain connects TRBV18 to TRBJ2-1; weak D call: TRBD1 (5 bases). V shed 6 bases and J shed 0 bases, with 12 bases lying between them. In germline, CDR1 is KGHSH, CDR2 LQKENI. The CDR3 has 15 amino acids.

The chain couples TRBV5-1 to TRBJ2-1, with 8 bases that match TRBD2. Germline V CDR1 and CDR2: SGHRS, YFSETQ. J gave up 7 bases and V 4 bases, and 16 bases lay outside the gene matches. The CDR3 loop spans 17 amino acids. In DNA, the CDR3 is TGCGCCAGCAGCCTAGACCCTCCAGCGGGGGTGATGAATGAGCAGTTCTTC. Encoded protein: CASSLDPPAGVMNEQFF.

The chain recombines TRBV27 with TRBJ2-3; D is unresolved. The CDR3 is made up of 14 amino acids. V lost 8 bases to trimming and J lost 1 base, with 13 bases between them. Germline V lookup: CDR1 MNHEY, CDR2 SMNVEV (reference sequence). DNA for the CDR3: TGTGCCAGCGGCCTCCCCTTTCGCACAGATACGCAGTATTTT. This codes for CASGLPFRTDTQYF.

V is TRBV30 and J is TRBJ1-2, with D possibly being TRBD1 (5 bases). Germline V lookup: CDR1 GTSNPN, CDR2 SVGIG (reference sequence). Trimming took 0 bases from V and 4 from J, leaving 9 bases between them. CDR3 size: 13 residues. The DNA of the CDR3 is TGTGCCTGGAGTGTGGGGGGGAGCTATGGCTACACCTTC. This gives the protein CAWSVGGSYGYTF.

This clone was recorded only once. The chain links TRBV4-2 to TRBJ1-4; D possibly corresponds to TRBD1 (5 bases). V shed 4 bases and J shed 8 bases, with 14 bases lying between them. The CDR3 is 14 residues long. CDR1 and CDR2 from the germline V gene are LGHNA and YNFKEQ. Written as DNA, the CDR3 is TGTGCCAGCAGCCCAAGTGCGGGACGCGAAAAACTGTTTTTT. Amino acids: CASSPSAGREKLFF.

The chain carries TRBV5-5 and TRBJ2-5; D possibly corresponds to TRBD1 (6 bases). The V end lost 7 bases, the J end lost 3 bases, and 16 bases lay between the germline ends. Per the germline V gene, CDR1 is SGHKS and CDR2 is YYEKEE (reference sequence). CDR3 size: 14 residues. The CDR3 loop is CASSPLGGEETQYF. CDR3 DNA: TGTGCCAGCTCGCCCCTTGGGGGCGAAGAGACCCAGTACTTC.

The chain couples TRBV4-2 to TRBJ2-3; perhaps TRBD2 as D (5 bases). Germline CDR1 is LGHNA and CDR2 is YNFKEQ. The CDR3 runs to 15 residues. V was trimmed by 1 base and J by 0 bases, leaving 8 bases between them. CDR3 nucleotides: TGTGCCAGCAGCCAAGGGACTTCTAGCACAGATACGCAGTATTTT. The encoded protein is CASSQGTSSTDTQYF.

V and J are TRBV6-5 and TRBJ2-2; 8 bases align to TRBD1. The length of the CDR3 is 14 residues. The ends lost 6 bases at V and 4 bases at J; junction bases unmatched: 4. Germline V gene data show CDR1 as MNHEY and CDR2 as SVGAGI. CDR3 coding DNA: TGTGCCAGCAGAGACAGGGGCCCCACCGGGGAGCTGTTTTTT. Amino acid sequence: CASRDRGPTGELFF.

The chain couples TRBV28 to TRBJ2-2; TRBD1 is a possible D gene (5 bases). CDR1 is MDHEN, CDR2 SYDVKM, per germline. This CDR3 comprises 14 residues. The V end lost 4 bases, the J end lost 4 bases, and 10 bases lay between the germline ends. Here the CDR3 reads CASSSPGRTGELFF. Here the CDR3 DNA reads TGTGCCAGCAGTTCGCCAGGGCGCACCGGGGAGCTGTTTTTT.

The CDR3 spells CASSPTGLAGKETQYF. CDR3 DNA: TGCGCCAGCAGCCCCACGGGACTAGCGGGGAAAGAGACCCAGTACTTC. The rearrangement joins TRBV4-1 to TRBJ2-5; TRBD2 agrees at 13 bases. The ends lost 4 bases at V and 3 bases at J; junction bases unmatched: 5. Germline V gene lookup returns CDR1 MGHRA and CDR2 YSYEKL. The CDR3 sequence is 16 residues long.

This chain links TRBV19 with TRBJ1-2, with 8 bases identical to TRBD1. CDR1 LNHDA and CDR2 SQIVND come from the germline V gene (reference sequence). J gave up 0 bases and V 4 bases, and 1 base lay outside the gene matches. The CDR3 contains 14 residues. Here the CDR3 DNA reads TGTGCCAGTAGTAGGACAGGGTCTAACTATGGCTACACCTTC. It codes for CASSRTGSNYGYTF. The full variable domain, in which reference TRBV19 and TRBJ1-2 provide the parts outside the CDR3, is DGGITQSPKYLFRKEGQNVTLSCEQNLNHDAMYWYRQDPGQGLRLIYYSQIVNDFQKGDIAEGYSVSREKKESFPLTVTSAQKNPTAFYLCASSRTGSNYGYTFGSGTRLTVV.

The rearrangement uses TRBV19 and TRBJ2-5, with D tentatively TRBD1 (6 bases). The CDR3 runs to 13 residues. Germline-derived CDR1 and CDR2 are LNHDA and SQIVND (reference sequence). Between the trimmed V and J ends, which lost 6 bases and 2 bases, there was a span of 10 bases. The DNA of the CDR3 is TGTGCCAGTAGCTGGACAGATCAAGAGACCCAGTACTTC. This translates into CASSWTDQETQYF.

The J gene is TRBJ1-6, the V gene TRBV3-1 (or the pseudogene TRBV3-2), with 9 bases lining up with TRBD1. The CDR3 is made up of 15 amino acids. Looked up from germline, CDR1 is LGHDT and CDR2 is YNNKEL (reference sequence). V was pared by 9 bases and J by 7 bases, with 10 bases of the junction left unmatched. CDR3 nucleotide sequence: TGTGCCAGTGAAAGAACCGGGACAGGGAATTCACCCCTCCACTTT. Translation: CASERTGTGNSPLHF.

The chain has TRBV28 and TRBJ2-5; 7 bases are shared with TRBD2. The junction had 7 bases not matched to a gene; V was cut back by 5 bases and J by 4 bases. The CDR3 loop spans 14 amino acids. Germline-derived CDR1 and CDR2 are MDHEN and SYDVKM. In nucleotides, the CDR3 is TGTGCCAGCAGTCCCGCTAGCGGCCCAGAGACCCAGTACTTC. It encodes CASSPASGPETQYF.

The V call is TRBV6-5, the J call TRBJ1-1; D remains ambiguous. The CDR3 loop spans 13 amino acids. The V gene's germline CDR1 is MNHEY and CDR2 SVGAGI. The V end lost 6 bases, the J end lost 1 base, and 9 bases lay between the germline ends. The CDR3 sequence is CASSPTRNTEAFF. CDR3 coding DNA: TGTGCCAGCAGCCCCACAAGGAACACTGAAGCTTTCTTT.

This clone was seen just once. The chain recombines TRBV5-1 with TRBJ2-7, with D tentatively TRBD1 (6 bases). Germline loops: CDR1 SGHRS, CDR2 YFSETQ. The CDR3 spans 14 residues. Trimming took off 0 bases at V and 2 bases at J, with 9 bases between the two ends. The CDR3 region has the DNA TGCGCCAGCAGCTTGGTTGAGGGGGCCTACGAGCAGTACTTC. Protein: CASSLVEGAYEQYF.